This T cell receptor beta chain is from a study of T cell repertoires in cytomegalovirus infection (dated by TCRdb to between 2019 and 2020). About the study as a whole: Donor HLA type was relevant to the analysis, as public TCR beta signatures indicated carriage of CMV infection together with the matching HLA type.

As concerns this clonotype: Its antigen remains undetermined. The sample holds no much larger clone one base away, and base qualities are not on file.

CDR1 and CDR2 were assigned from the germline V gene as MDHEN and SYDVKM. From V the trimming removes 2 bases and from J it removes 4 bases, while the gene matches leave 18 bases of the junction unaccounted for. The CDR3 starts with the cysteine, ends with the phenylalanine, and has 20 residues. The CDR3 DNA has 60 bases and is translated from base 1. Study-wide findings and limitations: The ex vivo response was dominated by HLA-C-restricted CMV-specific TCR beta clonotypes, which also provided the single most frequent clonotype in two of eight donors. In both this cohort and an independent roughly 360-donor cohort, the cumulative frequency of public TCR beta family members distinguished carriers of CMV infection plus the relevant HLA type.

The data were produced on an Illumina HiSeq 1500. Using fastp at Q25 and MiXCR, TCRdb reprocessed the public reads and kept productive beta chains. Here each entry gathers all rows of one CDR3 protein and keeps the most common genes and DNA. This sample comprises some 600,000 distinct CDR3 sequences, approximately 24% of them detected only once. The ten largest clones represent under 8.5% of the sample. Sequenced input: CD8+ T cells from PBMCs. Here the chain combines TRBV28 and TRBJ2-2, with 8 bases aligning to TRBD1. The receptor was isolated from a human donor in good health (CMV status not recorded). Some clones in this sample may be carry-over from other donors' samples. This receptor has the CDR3 CASSLALQGAPAALTGELFF. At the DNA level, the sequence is TGTGCCAGCAGTTTAGCATTGCAGGGGGCCCCAGCGGCCCTCACCGGGGAGCTGTTTTTT.